Listed below are T cell receptor beta chains from one sample, sequenced in a study of neurological immune-mediated disorders. TCRdb reprocessed the 5' RACE reads via MiXCR and lists one record per CDR3 protein. The sample lists 50,000 to 55,000 distinct CDR3 sequences; under 13% were seen once. Sequenced: PBMCs. All receptors come from a man aged 70 or older with HTLV-1-associated myelopathy (HAM/TSP). The CDR3 runs from the conserved cysteine through the conserved F or W. The order of the fields is D gene, clone size, J gene, V gene, CDR3 protein, CDR3 DNA. A D gene is named only where the DNA matches it firmly. Sizes are listed as once, few, many, or a class for an expanded clone.

D gene: -; clone size: many; J gene: TRBJ1-5; V gene: TRBV7-2; CDR3 protein: CASSPRDNQPQHF; CDR3 DNA: TGTGCCAGCAGCCCACGGGATAATCAGCCCCAGCATTTT
D gene: -; clone size: many; J gene: TRBJ2-3; V gene: TRBV14; CDR3 protein: CASSQDLRGTQYF; CDR3 DNA: TGTGCCAGCAGCCAAGATCTTCGGGGTACGCAGTATTTT
D gene: TRBD1; clone size: medium-sized; J gene: TRBJ2-7; V gene: TRBV20-1; CDR3 protein: CSASDRVYEQYF; CDR3 DNA: TGCAGTGCTAGCGACAGGGTCTACGAGCAGTACTTC
D gene: -; clone size: many; J gene: TRBJ2-1; V gene: TRBV12-3/TRBV12-4; CDR3 protein: CASSFPSFNHKGYNEQFF; CDR3 DNA: TGTGCCAGCAGTTTCCCCTCCTTTAATCACAAGGGGTACAATGAGCAGTTCTTC
D gene: -; clone size: many; J gene: TRBJ2-4; V gene: TRBV7-2; CDR3 protein: CASSFEGRGHQYF; CDR3 DNA: TGTGCCAGCAGCTTCGAAGGACGGGGCCATCAGTACTTC
D gene: TRBD1; clone size: many; J gene: TRBJ1-6; V gene: TRBV4-1; CDR3 protein: CASSLWDGTGTGMTPLHF; CDR3 DNA: TGCGCCAGCAGCCTTTGGGATGGGACAGGGACCGGTATGACACCCCTCCACTTT
D gene: TRBD2; clone size: many; J gene: TRBJ2-5; V gene: TRBV7-2; CDR3 protein: CASSFSGRETQYF; CDR3 DNA: TGTGCCAGCAGCTTTAGCGGGAGGGAGACCCAGTACTTC
D gene: TRBD1; clone size: many; J gene: TRBJ2-7; V gene: TRBV10-3; CDR3 protein: CAISPGQGYYEQYF; CDR3 DNA: TGTGCCATCAGCCCTGGACAGGGCTACTACGAGCAGTACTTC
D gene: -; clone size: few; J gene: TRBJ2-1; V gene: TRBV4-2; CDR3 protein: CASSRERPMDEQFF; CDR3 DNA: TGTGCCAGCAGTCGCGAGCGGCCTATGGATGAGCAGTTCTTC
D gene: -; clone size: few; J gene: TRBJ1-3; V gene: TRBV5-1; CDR3 protein: CASSFQTAFSGNTIYF; CDR3 DNA: TGCGCCAGCAGCTTCCAAACAGCTTTCTCTGGAAACACCATATATTTT
D gene: TRBD1; clone size: many; J gene: TRBJ2-1; V gene: TRBV4-1; CDR3 protein: CASSQDLGQGLHEQFF; CDR3 DNA: TGCGCCAGCAGCCAAGACTTAGGACAGGGGTTACATGAGCAGTTCTTC
D gene: -; clone size: many; J gene: TRBJ2-7; V gene: TRBV7-2; CDR3 protein: CASSLEDSYYEQYF; CDR3 DNA: TGTGCCAGCAGCTTAGAGGACAGCTACTACGAGCAGTACTTC
D gene: TRBD1; clone size: few; J gene: TRBJ1-5; V gene: TRBV7-8; CDR3 protein: CASSPRDSLFQPQHF; CDR3 DNA: TGTGCCAGCAGCCCCCGGGACAGTCTTTTTCAGCCCCAGCATTTT
D gene: -; clone size: many; J gene: TRBJ2-1; V gene: TRBV25-1; CDR3 protein: CASSEYKSFADEQFF; CDR3 DNA: TGTGCCAGCAGTGAATATAAGAGTTTCGCCGATGAGCAGTTCTTC
D gene: TRBD2; clone size: many; J gene: TRBJ2-5; V gene: TRBV7-2; CDR3 protein: CASSLHSGRAGETQYF; CDR3 DNA: TGTGCCAGCAGCTTACATAGCGGGAGGGCCGGAGAGACCCAGTACTTC
D gene: -; clone size: many; J gene: TRBJ1-4; V gene: TRBV27; CDR3 protein: CASSPRGHDGKLFF; CDR3 DNA: TGTGCCAGCAGTCCCCGGGGCCATGACGGAAAACTGTTTTTT